The rows below give T cell receptor beta chains drawn from one sample of a study of CD8+ T cells in alopecia areata. Here immunoSEQ multiplex PCR was the method, and the copy in TCRdb shows in-frame clones only, minus some. The data hold about 99,000 clones, with around 60% observed a single time. What was sequenced was CD4+ T cells sorted from blood. Source of these receptors: a human donor in good health. Each CDR3 is given with its conserved first and last residue. The D gene is left open where the match is weak. Size values are once, few and many counts, or a class for expanded clones, and some rows have none.

>TRBD1|TRBV7-9|NA|TRBJ1-1
TGTGCCAGCGGGGCAAGAGGACAGGGGGCAACTGAAGCTTTCTTT
CASGARGQGATEAFF
>NA|TRBV7-2|NA|TRBJ1-4
TGTGCCAGCAGCTACAGAGGCTCTGCTCCGGAAAAACTGTTTTTT
CASSYRGSAPEKLFF
>NA|TRBV30|NA|TRBJ2-5
TGTGCCTGGAGTGTAAACGAACAAGAGACCCAGTACTTC
CAWSVNEQETQYF
>TRBD1|TRBV7-9|once|TRBJ1-2
TGTGCCAGCAGGGGAGGGACAGTCAACCCCTATGGCTACACCTTC
CASRGGTVNPYGYTF
>NA|TRBV21-1|NA|TRBJ1-2
TGTGCCAGCCGTCGTGGCTACACCTTC
CASRRGYTF
>TRBD1|TRBV30|NA|TRBJ2-7
TGTGCCTGGAGCAAGGGACAGCCGTTAACCTACGAGCAGTACTTC
CAWSKGQPLTYEQYF
>NA|TRBV5-1|NA|TRBJ2-3
TGCGCCAGCAGCTTGGACGCTACAGATACGCAGTATTTT
CASSLDATDTQYF
>TRBD1|TRBV6-5|few|TRBJ2-7
TGTGCCAGCAGTGAGTGGACAGGGGGTGAGCAGTACTTC
CASSEWTGGEQYF
>NA|TRBV5-1|few|TRBJ2-6
TGCGCCAGCAGCTTGGCCGCGGGTCTCGTCGGCTCTGGGGCCAACGTCCTGACTTTC
CASSLAAGLVGSGANVLTF
>NA|TRBV5-1|once|TRBJ2-1
TGCGCCAGCAGCTTGACGGGAATTGTTCCGTTCTTC
CASSLTGIVPFF
>NA|TRBV19|NA|TRBJ2-7
TGTGCCAGTAGTAACTTATACGAGCAGTACTTC
CASSNLYEQYF
>TRBD2|TRBV7-2|NA|TRBJ2-3
TGTGCCAGCAGCTTAGACGTTGCCGGCGGGGGGCGCACAGATACGCAGTATTTT
CASSLDVAGGGRTDTQYF
>NA|TRBV4-3|few|TRBJ1-2
TGCGCCAGCAGCCAGGACCACTATGGCTACACCTTC
CASSQDHYGYTF
>NA|TRBV19|few|TRBJ1-4
TGTGCCAGTTCGGCCGCGGACCTGGATGAAAAACTGTTTTTT
CASSAADLDEKLFF
>TRBD2|TRBV28|NA|TRBJ2-7
TGTGCCAGCAGTTTGGGAGGGCCCTACGAGCAGTACTTC
CASSLGGPYEQYF
>TRBD2|TRBV11-2|once|TRBJ2-3
TGTGCCAGCAGCTCACCTCGGGGTGGCGGGGGGACAGATACGCAGTATTTT
CASSSPRGGGGTDTQYF
>NA|TRBV7-2|NA|TRBJ2-7
TGTGCCAGCAGCTTAGCCGGGTCCTACGAGCAGTACTTC
CASSLAGSYEQYF
>NA|TRBV7-2|few|TRBJ1-2
TGTGCCAGCAGCTTAGCACAGCGGAACTATGGCTACACCTTC
CASSLAQRNYGYTF
>NA|TRBV30|few|TRBJ1-1
TGTGCCTGGAGGTACGGGGGGAACACTGAAGCTTTCTTT
CAWRYGGNTEAFF
>TRBD1|TRBV29-1|NA|TRBJ1-2
TGCAGCGCCTGGGACAGGGCCTTTCGCTATGGCTACACCTTC
CSAWDRAFRYGYTF
>NA|TRBV9|few|TRBJ1-5
TGTGCCAGCCGGGTCGATCAGCCCCAGCATTTT
CASRVDQPQHF
>NA|TRBV29-1|few|TRBJ1-6
TGCAGCGTTGGGGTGGGGGCCAATTCACCCCTCCACTTT
CSVGVGANSPLHF
>NA|TRBV27|once|TRBJ1-5
TGTGCCAGCAGTTCCTACCATAATAGCAATCAGCCCCAGCATTTT
CASSSYHNSNQPQHF
>NA|TRBV5-1|NA|TRBJ2-7
TGCGCCAGCAGCTTGAGATCGGGACTGAACTACGAGCAGTACTTC
CASSLRSGLNYEQYF
>NA|TRBV5-1|NA|TRBJ2-7
TGCGCCAGCAGCCCAACAGGGATGAGGTCCTACGAGCAGTACTTC
CASSPTGMRSYEQYF
>NA|TRBV19|many|TRBJ2-6
TGTGCCAGTAGTGGACGGGCGACCTCTGGGGCCAACGTCCTGACTTTC
CASSGRATSGANVLTF
>TRBD1|TRBV28|few|TRBJ2-7
TGTGCCAGCAGTATGGGACAGGGTGGGAACGAGCAGTACTTC
CASSMGQGGNEQYF
>NA|TRBV30|few|TRBJ1-4
TGTGCCTGGAGTCCAGGTGGATGGGCAACTAATGAAAAACTGTTTTTT
CAWSPGGWATNEKLFF
>TRBD1|TRBV23-1|NA|TRBJ1-5
TGCGCCAGCAGTCAAGCCGGGACAGATAGCAATCAGCCCCAGCATTTT
CASSQAGTDSNQPQHF
>NA|TRBV6-5|NA|TRBJ1-2
TGTGCCAGCGGGACCAGGATAACTAACTATGGCTACACCTTC
CASGTRITNYGYTF
>NA|TRBV19|NA|TRBJ2-6
TGTGCCAGTAGTATGCAACAGCGAGGGGCCAACGTCCTGACTTTC
CASSMQQRGANVLTF
>NA|TRBV30|NA|TRBJ1-1
TGTGCCTGGAGTTGGGTGTGGACTGAAGCTTTCTTT
CAWSWVWTEAFF
>NA|TRBV29-1|NA|TRBJ2-3
TGCAGCGTTGGGGTGGGGACTACAGATACGCAGTATTTT
CSVGVGTTDTQYF
>NA|TRBV7-2|NA|TRBJ2-5
TGTGCCAGCAGCTTTTCCGAGACCCAGTACTTC
CASSFSETQYF
>NA|TRBV4-1|NA|TRBJ2-3
TGTGCCAGCAGCCAAGGGAGGGGGCTGGGGACAGATACGCAGTATTTT
CASSQGRGLGTDTQYF
>NA|TRBV29-1|NA|TRBJ1-6
TGCAGCGTTGCTGAGTTTCGGGATTCACCCCTCCACTTT
CSVAEFRDSPLHF
>TRBD2|TRBV6-5|few|TRBJ2-7
TGTGCCAGCAGCCTTAGCGGGAACTACGAGCAGTACTTC
CASSLSGNYEQYF
>NA|TRBV7-9|few|TRBJ2-1
TGTGCCAGCAGCTTAGTGTTGGGGGTTGGAGGGCATCCCCGGCAGTTCTTC
CASSLVLGVGGHPRQFF
>NA|TRBV7-2|few|TRBJ2-1
TGTGCCAGCAGCTTAGCTCAGGGAACCTACAATGAGCAGTTCTTC
CASSLAQGTYNEQFF
>NA|TRBV27|once|TRBJ2-3
TGTGCCAGCAGTTTCAGGGGGGCAGATACGCAGTATTTT
CASSFRGADTQYF
>NA|TRBV29-1|NA|TRBJ1-2
TGCAGCGTGGAAGACACAAACTATGGCTACACCTTC
CSVEDTNYGYTF